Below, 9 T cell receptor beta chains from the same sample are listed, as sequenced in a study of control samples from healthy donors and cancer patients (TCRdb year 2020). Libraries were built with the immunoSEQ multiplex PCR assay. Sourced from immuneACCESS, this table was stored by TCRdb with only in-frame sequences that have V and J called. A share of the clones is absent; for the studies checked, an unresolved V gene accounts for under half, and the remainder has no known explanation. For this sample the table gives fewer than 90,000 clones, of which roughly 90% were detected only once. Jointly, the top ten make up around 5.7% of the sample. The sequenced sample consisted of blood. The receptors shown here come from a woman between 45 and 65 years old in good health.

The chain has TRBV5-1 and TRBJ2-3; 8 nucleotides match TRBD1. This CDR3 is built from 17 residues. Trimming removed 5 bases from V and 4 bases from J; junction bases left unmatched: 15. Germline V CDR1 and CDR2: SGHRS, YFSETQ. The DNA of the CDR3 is TGCGCCAGCAGTAAAGCAGGGGGCTCCCCCGCCGCAGATACGCAGTATTTT. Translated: CASSKAGGSPAADTQYF.

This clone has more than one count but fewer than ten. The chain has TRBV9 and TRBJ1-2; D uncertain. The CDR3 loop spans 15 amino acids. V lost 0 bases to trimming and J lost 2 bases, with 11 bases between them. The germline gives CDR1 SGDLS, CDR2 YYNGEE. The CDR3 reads CASSVDLGKNYGYTF. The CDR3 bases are TGTGCCAGCAGCGTAGATTTAGGGAAAAACTATGGCTACACCTTC. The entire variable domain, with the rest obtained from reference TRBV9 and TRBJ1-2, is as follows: DSGVTQTPKHLITATGQRVTLRCSPRSGDLSVYWYQQSLDQGLQFLIQYYNGEERAKGNILERFSAQQFPDLHSELNLSSLELGDSALYFCASSVDLGKNYGYTFGSGTRLTVV.

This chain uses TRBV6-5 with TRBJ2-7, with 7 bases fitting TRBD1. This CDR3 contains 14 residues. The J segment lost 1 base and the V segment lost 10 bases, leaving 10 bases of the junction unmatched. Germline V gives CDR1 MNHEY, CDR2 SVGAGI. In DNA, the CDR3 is TGTGCCAACGCTCAGGGGGAAGGTTCCTACGAGCAGTACTTC. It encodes CANAQGEGSYEQYF.

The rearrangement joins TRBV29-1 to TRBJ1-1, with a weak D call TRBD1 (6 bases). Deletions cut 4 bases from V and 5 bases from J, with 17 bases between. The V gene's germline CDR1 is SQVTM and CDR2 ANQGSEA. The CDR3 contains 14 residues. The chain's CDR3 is CSVAQGPSETEAFF. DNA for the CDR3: TGCAGCGTTGCCCAGGGGCCCTCAGAGACTGAAGCTTTCTTT.

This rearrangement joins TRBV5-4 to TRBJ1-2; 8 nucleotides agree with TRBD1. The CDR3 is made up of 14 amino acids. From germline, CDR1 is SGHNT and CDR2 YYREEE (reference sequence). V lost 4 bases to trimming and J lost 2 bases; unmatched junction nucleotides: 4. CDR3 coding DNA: TGTGCCAGCAGCCTCAGGGGGCCGAACTATGGCTACACCTTC. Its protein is CASSLRGPNYGYTF.

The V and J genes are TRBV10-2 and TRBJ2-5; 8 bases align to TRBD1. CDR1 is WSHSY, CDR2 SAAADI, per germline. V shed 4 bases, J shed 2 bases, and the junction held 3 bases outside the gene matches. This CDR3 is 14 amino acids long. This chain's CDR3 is CASSAGQGQETQYF. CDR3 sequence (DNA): TGCGCCAGCAGTGCAGGACAGGGACAAGAGACCCAGTACTTC.

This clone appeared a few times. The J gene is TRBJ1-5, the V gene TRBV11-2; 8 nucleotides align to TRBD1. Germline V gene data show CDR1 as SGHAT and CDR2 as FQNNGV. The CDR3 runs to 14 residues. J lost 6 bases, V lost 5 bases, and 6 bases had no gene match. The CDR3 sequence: CASSPGTGGQPQHF. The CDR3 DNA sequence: TGTGCCAGCAGCCCGGGGACAGGCGGTCAGCCCCAGCATTTT.

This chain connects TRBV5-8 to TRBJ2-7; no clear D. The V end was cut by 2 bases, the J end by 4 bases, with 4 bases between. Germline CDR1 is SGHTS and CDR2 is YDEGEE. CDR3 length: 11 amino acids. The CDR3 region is CASSFSYEQYF. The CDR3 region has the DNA TGTGCCAGCAGCTTCTCGTACGAGCAGTACTTC. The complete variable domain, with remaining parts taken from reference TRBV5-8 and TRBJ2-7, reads EAGVTQSPTHLIKTRGQQATLRCSPISGHTSVYWYQQALGLGLQFLLWYDEGEERNRGNFPPRFSGRQFPNYSSELNVNALELEDSALYLCASSFSYEQYFGPGTRLTVT.

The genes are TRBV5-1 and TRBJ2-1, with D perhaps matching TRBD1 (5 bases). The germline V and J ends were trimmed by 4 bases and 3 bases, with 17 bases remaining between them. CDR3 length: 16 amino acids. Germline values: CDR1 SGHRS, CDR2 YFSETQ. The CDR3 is CASSPARQGIYNEQFF. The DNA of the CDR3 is TGCGCCAGCAGCCCGGCTAGGCAGGGAATCTACAATGAGCAGTTCTTC.